Listed below are T cell receptor beta chains from one sample, sequenced in a study of shared clonotypes between healthy human individuals. Generated by immunoSEQ multiplex PCR, the TCRdb table keeps only in-frame clones and is missing some. In the table there are over 2,000,000 clones, around 93% of which are singletons. The sample comprised naive CD8+ T cells from PBMCs. Source of these receptors: a man younger than 30 in good health. Some clones in this sample may be carry-over from other donors' samples. The CDR3 runs from the conserved cysteine through the conserved F or W. Each record gives: CDR3 protein, CDR3 DNA, D gene, clone size, V gene, J gene. The D gene is left open where the match is weak. Not every row has a clone size; where given, it reads once, few, many or a size class.

CDR3 protein: CASSLRYQETQYF
CDR3 DNA: TGTGCCAGCAGCTTACGGTACCAAGAGACCCAGTACTTC
D gene: .
clone size: .
V gene: TRBV7-9
J gene: TRBJ2-5

CDR3 protein: CAWSTRNLNTEAFF
CDR3 DNA: TGTGCCTGGAGTACTAGGAACCTGAACACTGAAGCTTTCTTT
D gene: .
clone size: .
V gene: TRBV30
J gene: TRBJ1-1

CDR3 protein: CASSLSSGPPLYYGYTF
CDR3 DNA: TGTGCCAGCAGCTTATCGTCCGGGCCTCCCCTCTACTATGGCTACACCTTC
D gene: .
clone size: .
V gene: TRBV7-9
J gene: TRBJ1-2

CDR3 protein: CASGKSKGQEPNYGYTF
CDR3 DNA: TGTGCCAGCGGTAAATCCAAAGGACAGGAGCCTAACTATGGCTACACCTTC
D gene: TRBD1
clone size: .
V gene: TRBV18
J gene: TRBJ1-2

CDR3 protein: CAISDPRSPLHF
CDR3 DNA: TGTGCCATCAGTGACCCGAGGTCACCCCTCCACTTT
D gene: .
clone size: .
V gene: TRBV10-3
J gene: TRBJ1-6

CDR3 protein: CASSRAGADTEAFF
CDR3 DNA: TGTGCCAGCAGCCGCGCAGGGGCGGACACTGAAGCTTTCTTT
D gene: .
clone size: once
V gene: TRBV7-9
J gene: TRBJ1-1

CDR3 protein: CASSFRVANYGYTF
CDR3 DNA: TGTGCCAGCAGCTTCCGGGTAGCTAACTATGGCTACACCTTC
D gene: .
clone size: .
V gene: TRBV5-5
J gene: TRBJ1-2

CDR3 protein: CASSFGVSNSPLHF
CDR3 DNA: TGTGCCAGCAGTTTCGGGGTTTCAAATTCACCCCTCCACTTT
D gene: .
clone size: .
V gene: TRBV28
J gene: TRBJ1-6

CDR3 protein: CASSVGLAPREQYF
CDR3 DNA: TGTGCCAGCAGCGTAGGGCTAGCTCCTCGAGAGCAGTACTTC
D gene: .
clone size: .
V gene: TRBV9
J gene: TRBJ2-7

CDR3 protein: CASSQLMNTEAFF
CDR3 DNA: TGCGCCAGCAGCCAATTAATGAACACTGAAGCTTTCTTT
D gene: .
clone size: .
V gene: TRBV4-1
J gene: TRBJ1-1

CDR3 protein: CASSVDDGTVGKLFF
CDR3 DNA: TGTGCCAGCAGCGTAGATGACGGGACAGTCGGAAAACTGTTTTTT
D gene: TRBD1
clone size: .
V gene: TRBV9
J gene: TRBJ1-4

CDR3 protein: CASSPKTGGAYEQYF
CDR3 DNA: TGTGCCAGCAGCCCCAAGACAGGGGGAGCCTACGAGCAGTACTTC
D gene: TRBD1
clone size: .
V gene: TRBV5-4
J gene: TRBJ2-7

CDR3 protein: CASSLGPSGAGTDTQYF
CDR3 DNA: TGTGCCAGCAGCTTAGGCCCCAGCGGGGCGGGGACAGATACGCAGTATTTT
D gene: TRBD2
clone size: .
V gene: TRBV11-2
J gene: TRBJ2-3

CDR3 protein: CASSSRDDRYNEQFF
CDR3 DNA: TGTGCCAGCAGCTCCAGGGATGATCGCTACAATGAGCAGTTCTTC
D gene: .
clone size: .
V gene: TRBV11-2
J gene: TRBJ2-1

CDR3 protein: CASSDTPGTSGSLAGETQYF
CDR3 DNA: TGTGCCAGCAGTGACACACCCGGGACTAGCGGGAGTCTCGCGGGAGAGACCCAGTACTTC
D gene: TRBD2
clone size: .
V gene: TRBV28
J gene: TRBJ2-5

CDR3 protein: CASSEGGGNYGYTF
CDR3 DNA: TGTGCCAGCAGTGAAGGAGGGGGGAACTATGGCTACACCTTC
D gene: .
clone size: .
V gene: TRBV2
J gene: TRBJ1-2

CDR3 protein: CASSQKALAGVYEQFF
CDR3 DNA: TGCGCCAGCAGCCAAAAAGCCCTAGCGGGAGTCTATGAGCAGTTCTTC
D gene: TRBD2
clone size: .
V gene: TRBV10-1
J gene: TRBJ2-1

CDR3 protein: CASSPSTDTQYF
CDR3 DNA: TGTGCCAGCAGTCCTTCCACAGATACGCAGTATTTT
D gene: .
clone size: .
V gene: TRBV27
J gene: TRBJ2-3

CDR3 protein: CAISQLQGAAYNEQFF
CDR3 DNA: TGTGCCATCAGCCAACTACAGGGGGCGGCCTACAATGAGCAGTTCTTC
D gene: TRBD1
clone size: .
V gene: TRBV10-3
J gene: TRBJ2-1

CDR3 protein: CASRDPIEPPAWETQYF
CDR3 DNA: TGTGCCAGCAGGGACCCCATTGAGCCACCCGCCTGGGAGACCCAGTACTTC
D gene: .
clone size: .
V gene: TRBV2
J gene: TRBJ2-5

CDR3 protein: CASSALRPFSYGYTF
CDR3 DNA: TGTGCCAGTAGTGCCCTCCGCCCCTTTTCCTATGGCTACACCTTC
D gene: .
clone size: .
V gene: TRBV19
J gene: TRBJ1-2

CDR3 protein: CASSPVRAGSTDTQYF
CDR3 DNA: TGTGCCAGCAGTCCCGTACGAGCGGGAAGCACAGATACGCAGTATTTT
D gene: TRBD2
clone size: .
V gene: TRBV27
J gene: TRBJ2-3

CDR3 protein: CASSIAGFENIQYF
CDR3 DNA: TGTGCCAGTAGTATAGCAGGGTTCGAAAACATTCAGTACTTC
D gene: .
clone size: .
V gene: TRBV19
J gene: TRBJ2-4

CDR3 protein: CAISEPTGLSTEAFF
CDR3 DNA: TGTGCCATCAGTGAACCGACAGGGCTCTCCACTGAAGCTTTCTTT
D gene: TRBD1
clone size: .
V gene: TRBV10-3
J gene: TRBJ1-1

CDR3 protein: CASSPFDSGVTEAFF
CDR3 DNA: TGTGCCAGCAGCCCCTTCGACAGCGGGGTCACTGAAGCTTTCTTT
D gene: .
clone size: .
V gene: TRBV14
J gene: TRBJ1-1

CDR3 protein: CASSFGREQYF
CDR3 DNA: TGCGCCAGCAGCTTTGGCCGGGAGCAGTACTTC
D gene: .
clone size: once
V gene: TRBV5-1
J gene: TRBJ2-7

CDR3 protein: CASSPGALGYGYTF
CDR3 DNA: TGTGCCAGCAGCCCGGGGGCGCTGGGCTATGGCTACACCTTC
D gene: .
clone size: .
V gene: TRBV6-1
J gene: TRBJ1-2

CDR3 protein: CASSFNLGFSTLYGYTF
CDR3 DNA: TGTGCCAGCAGCTTTAATTTAGGTTTCTCAACCCTCTATGGCTACACCTTC
D gene: .
clone size: .
V gene: TRBV7-2
J gene: TRBJ1-2

CDR3 protein: CASRRGGSNQPQHF
CDR3 DNA: TGTGCCAGTAGGCGTGGGGGGAGCAATCAGCCCCAGCATTTT
D gene: .
clone size: once
V gene: TRBV19
J gene: TRBJ1-5

CDR3 protein: CASSVVNGAGLDEQFF
CDR3 DNA: TGTGCCAGCAGCGTAGTAAACGGGGCAGGGCTCGACGAGCAGTTCTTC
D gene: .
clone size: .
V gene: TRBV9
J gene: TRBJ2-1